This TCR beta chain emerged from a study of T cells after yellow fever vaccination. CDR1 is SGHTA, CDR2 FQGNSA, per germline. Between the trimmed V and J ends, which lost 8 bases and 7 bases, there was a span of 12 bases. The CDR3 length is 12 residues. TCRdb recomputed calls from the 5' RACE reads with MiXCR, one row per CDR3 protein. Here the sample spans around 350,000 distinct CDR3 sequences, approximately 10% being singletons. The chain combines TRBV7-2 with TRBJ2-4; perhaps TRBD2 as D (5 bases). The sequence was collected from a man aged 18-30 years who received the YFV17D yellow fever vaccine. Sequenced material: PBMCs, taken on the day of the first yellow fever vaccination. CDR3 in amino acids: CASGRGSNIQYF. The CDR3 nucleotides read TGTGCCAGCGGACGGGGATCGAACATTCAGTACTTC.